This T cell receptor (beta chain) emerged from a study of T cells expressing NK-cell markers. In the study overall: In the group of eight sequenced donors, seven were HCMV-seropositive and one was seronegative.

With respect to this clonotype: The antigen remains unidentified.

TCRdb re-called the 5' RACE reads and shows each CDR3 protein once, DNA omitted. This table holds approximately 460,000 distinct CDR3 sequences. General observations from the study: In a handful of donors, dominant clonotypes made up about 28.3-65% of CD3+CD56-NKG2C+ cells.

In germline, CDR1 is SGHTA, CDR2 FQGNSA. This CDR3 is built from 14 residues. The source of this sequence is a woman aged 18 to 75 in good health. The V gene is TRBV7-2, the J gene TRBJ2-1; TCRdb designates TRBD1, a call that cannot be tested without DNA. The sample taken for sequencing was blood T cells: a sorted CD56 or NKG2C T cell subset, CD4+ or CD8+ T cells, or bulk PBMC T cells (not recorded which). CDR3 region: CASSSDSAWDEQFF.